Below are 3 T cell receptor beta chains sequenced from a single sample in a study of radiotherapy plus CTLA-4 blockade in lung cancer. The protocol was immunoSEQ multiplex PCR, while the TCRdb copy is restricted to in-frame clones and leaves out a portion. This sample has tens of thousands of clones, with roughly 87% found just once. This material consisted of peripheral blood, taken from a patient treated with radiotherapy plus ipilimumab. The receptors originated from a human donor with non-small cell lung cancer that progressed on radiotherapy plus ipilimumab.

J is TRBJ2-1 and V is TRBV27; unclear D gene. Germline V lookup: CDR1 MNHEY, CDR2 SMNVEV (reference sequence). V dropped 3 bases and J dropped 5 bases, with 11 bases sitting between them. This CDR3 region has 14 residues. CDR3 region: CASSFGTANNEQFF. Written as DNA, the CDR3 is TGTGCCAGCAGTTTTGGCACGGCCAACAATGAGCAGTTCTTC.

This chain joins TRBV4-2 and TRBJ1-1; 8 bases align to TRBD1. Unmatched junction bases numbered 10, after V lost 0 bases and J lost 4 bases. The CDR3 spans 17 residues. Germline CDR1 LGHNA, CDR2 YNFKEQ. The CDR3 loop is CASSQERARGQFTEAFF. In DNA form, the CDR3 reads TGTGCCAGCAGCCAAGAACGCGCCAGGGGGCAGTTCACTGAAGCTTTCTTT.

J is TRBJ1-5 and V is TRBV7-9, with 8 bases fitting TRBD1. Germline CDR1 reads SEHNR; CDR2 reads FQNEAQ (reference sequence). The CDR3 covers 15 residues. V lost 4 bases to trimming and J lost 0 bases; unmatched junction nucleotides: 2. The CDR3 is CASSWDRTSNQPQHF. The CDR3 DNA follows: TGTGCCAGCAGCTGGGACAGGACTAGCAATCAGCCCCAGCATTTT.